The rows below give T cell receptor beta chains drawn from one sample of a study of cytomegalovirus exposure and HLA in healthy donors. Libraries were prepared by immunoSEQ multiplex PCR; TCRdb keeps only in-frame clonotypes and omits some of them. The sample has around 68,000 clones; roughly 80% are singletons. The sequenced sample consisted of PBMCs. Every receptor here comes from a woman between 25 and 40 years old in good health and CMV-seropositive. CDR3s include the opening cysteine and the closing phenylalanine or tryptophan. A D gene is named only where the DNA matches it firmly. For some rows the clone size is stated as once, few or many, or as a class when expanded; others skip it.

>TRBJ2-1|NA|NA|TRBV4-1
TGCGCCAGCAGCCCACAGGGATATGAGCAGTTCTTC
CASSPQGYEQFF
>TRBJ2-7|TRBD2|NA|TRBV7-3
TGTGCCAGCAGCCCCGGTACTAGCGGGCGCCTTTACTTC
CASSPGTSGRLYF
>TRBJ2-2|TRBD2|few|TRBV5-8
TGTGCCAGCAGCCTCAGCGGGAGTAGCTGGGAGCTGTTTTTT
CASSLSGSSWELFF
>TRBJ2-7|NA|NA|TRBV7-2
TGTGCCAGCAGTTACCGGGACACCTACGAGCAGTACTTC
CASSYRDTYEQYF
>TRBJ2-1|NA|NA|TRBV5-1
TGCGCCAGCAGCTCGCTAAAGAGCAATGAGCAGTTCTTC
CASSSLKSNEQFF
>TRBJ2-3|NA|NA|TRBV7-2
TGTGCCAGCAGCTCTTACTATACGCAGTATTTT
CASSSYYTQYF
>TRBJ2-1|TRBD2|NA|TRBV7-9
TGTGCCAGCAGCCCCGCGTCTAGCGGGACACGTGAGCAGTTCTTC
CASSPASSGTREQFF
>TRBJ1-5|TRBD1|few|TRBV6-1
TGTGCCAGCAGTCACCGGGACAGGAGCAATCAGCCCCAGCATTTT
CASSHRDRSNQPQHF
>TRBJ2-1|TRBD2|NA|TRBV5-1
TGCGCCAGCGCCACCGGGACTAGCGGGAGTCATGAGCAGTTCTTC
CASATGTSGSHEQFF
>TRBJ2-6|TRBD1|NA|TRBV28
TGTGCCATCTCGACAGGGCCCTCTGGGGCCAACGTCCTGACTTTC
CAISTGPSGANVLTF
>TRBJ2-1|NA|few|TRBV19
TGTGCCAGTAGTATCGGGTCACTAGTTGAGCAGTTCTTC
CASSIGSLVEQFF
>TRBJ1-4|NA|NA|TRBV5-1
TGCGCCAGCAGGCGAAAAACTAATGAAAAACTGTTTTTT
CASRRKTNEKLFF
>TRBJ1-2|NA|NA|TRBV6-1
TGTGCCAGCAGTGAACGGGGAGGGCAGGCCTTAAGAAACTATGGCTACACCTTC
CASSERGGQALRNYGYTF
>TRBJ2-7|TRBD2|NA|TRBV28
TGTGCCGAGGGACTAGCGGGAGGTAACTACGAGCAGTACTTC
CAEGLAGGNYEQYF
>TRBJ2-1|NA|NA|TRBV29-1
TGCAGCGTCCGAGGGATCGGTGGACCCCAGTTCTTC
CSVRGIGGPQFF
>TRBJ2-1|TRBD1|NA|TRBV19
TGTGCCAGTAGCCCCGACAGGGCGTCCTACAATGAGCAGTTCTTC
CASSPDRASYNEQFF
>TRBJ1-6|NA|NA|TRBV4-2
TGTGCCAGCAGCCAAGACAAGGGAGCGAATTCACCCCTCCACTTT
CASSQDKGANSPLHF
>TRBJ1-6|TRBD1|NA|TRBV14
TGTGCCAGCAGCTCCGGGACAGGGTATTCACCCCTCCACTTT
CASSSGTGYSPLHF
>TRBJ1-6|NA|NA|TRBV5-4
TGTGCCAGCAGCCCCCTAGACGGGGGTTTACCCCTCCACTTT
CASSPLDGGLPLHF
>TRBJ2-7|NA|NA|TRBV5-1
TGCGCCAGCAGCCCGGTGACAGGAGGAGGCGAGCAGTACTTC
CASSPVTGGGEQYF
>TRBJ2-2|NA|NA|TRBV7-2
TGTGCCAGCAGCTTAGTTGGGGGCCCTCGCGCGAACACCGGGGAGCTGTTTTTT
CASSLVGGPRANTGELFF
>TRBJ2-1|TRBD2|NA|TRBV11-3
TGTGCCAGCAGCCCCACCGGGACTAGCGGGAGCGAGCAGTTCTTC
CASSPTGTSGSEQFF
>TRBJ2-7|TRBD2|NA|TRBV7-9
TGTGCCAGCACGAATAGGGTGCTAGCGGGAGGCTACGAGCAGTACTTC
CASTNRVLAGGYEQYF
>TRBJ2-2|TRBD2|NA|TRBV4-3
TGCGCCAGCAGCCAAGGTCCCGGGACTAGCGGAGCGAACACCGGGGAGCTGTTTTTT
CASSQGPGTSGANTGELFF
>TRBJ1-5|NA|few|TRBV6-1
TGTGCCAGCAGTGATTACAGATATCAGCCCCAGCATTTT
CASSDYRYQPQHF
>TRBJ2-6|NA|NA|TRBV19
TGTGCCAGTAGTATACAGGGAAACTCAGGGGCCAACGTCCTGACTTTC
CASSIQGNSGANVLTF